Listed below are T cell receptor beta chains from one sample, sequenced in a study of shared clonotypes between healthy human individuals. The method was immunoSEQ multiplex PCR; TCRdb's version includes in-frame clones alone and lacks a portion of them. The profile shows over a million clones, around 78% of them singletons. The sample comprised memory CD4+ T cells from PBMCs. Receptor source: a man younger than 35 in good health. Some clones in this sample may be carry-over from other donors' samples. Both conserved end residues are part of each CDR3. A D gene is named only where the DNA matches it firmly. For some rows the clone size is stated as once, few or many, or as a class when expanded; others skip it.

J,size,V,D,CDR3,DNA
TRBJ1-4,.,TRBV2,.,CASSADMLKLFF,TGTGCCAGCAGTGCCGACATGTTGAAACTGTTTTTT
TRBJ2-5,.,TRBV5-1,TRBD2,CASSLGLAENLQETQYF,TGCGCCAGCAGCTTAGGACTAGCGGAGAACCTCCAAGAGACCCAGTACTTC
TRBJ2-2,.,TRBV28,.,CASRTDHGELFF,TGTGCCAGCAGAACGGACCACGGGGAGCTGTTTTTT
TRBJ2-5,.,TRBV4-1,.,CASSLDEGMETQYF,TGCGCCAGCAGCCTTGACGAGGGCATGGAGACCCAGTACTTC
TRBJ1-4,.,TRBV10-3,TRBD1,CAISPTGTNEKLFF,TGTGCCATCAGTCCGACAGGGACTAATGAAAAACTGTTTTTT
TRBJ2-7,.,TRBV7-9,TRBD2,CASSGRGVPYEQYF,TGTGCCAGCAGCGGGCGGGGGGTTCCCTACGAGCAGTACTTC
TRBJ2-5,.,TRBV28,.,CASSLGRRETQYF,TGTGCCAGCAGTTTAGGGCGGAGAGAGACCCAGTACTTC
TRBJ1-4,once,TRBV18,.,CASSRALNEKLFF,TGTGCCAGCTCACGGGCCCTTAATGAAAAACTGTTTTTT
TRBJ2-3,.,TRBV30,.,CAWRLGPAGDTQYF,TGTGCCTGGCGACTAGGCCCCGCGGGAGATACGCAGTATTTT
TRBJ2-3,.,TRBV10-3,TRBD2,CAALSGITDTQYF,TGTGCCGCCCTTAGCGGGATAACAGATACGCAGTATTTT
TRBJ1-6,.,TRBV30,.,CASLGDNSPLHF,TGTGCCTCGCTTGGAGACAATTCACCCCTCCACTTT
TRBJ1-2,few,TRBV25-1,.,CASSQQGPYGYTF,TGTGCCAGCAGCCAACAGGGACCCTATGGCTACACCTTC
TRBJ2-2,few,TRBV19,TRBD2,CASNPTGGSVIGELFF,TGTGCCAGTAACCCGACCGGCGGGAGCGTCATCGGGGAGCTGTTTTTT
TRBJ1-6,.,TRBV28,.,CASRGKGVVLFNSPLHF,TGTGCCAGCAGGGGCAAAGGAGTAGTCCTCTTTAATTCACCCCTCCACTTT
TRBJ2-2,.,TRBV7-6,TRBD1,CASSPGQGAVTGELFF,TGTGCCAGCAGCCCGGGACAGGGGGCGGTCACCGGGGAGCTGTTTTTT
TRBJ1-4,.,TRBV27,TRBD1,CASSWQGGNEKLFF,TGTGCCAGCAGTTGGCAGGGGGGGAATGAAAAACTGTTTTTT
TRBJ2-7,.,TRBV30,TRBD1,CAWNFDRGYEQYF,TGTGCCTGGAATTTCGACAGGGGCTACGAGCAGTACTTC
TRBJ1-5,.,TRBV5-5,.,CASSFRGTSNQPQHF,TGTGCCAGCAGCTTCAGGGGCACAAGCAATCAGCCCCAGCATTTT
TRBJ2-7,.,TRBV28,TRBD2,CASTLGLPKGEQYF,TGTGCCAGCACCCTGGGACTACCCAAGGGAGAGCAGTACTTC
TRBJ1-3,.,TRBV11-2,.,CASSPYRGGNTIYF,TGTGCCAGCAGCCCGTACCGGGGCGGAAACACCATATATTTT
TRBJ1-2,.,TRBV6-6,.,CASSDHQGWGYGYTF,TGTGCCAGCAGTGACCATCAGGGGTGGGGCTATGGCTACACCTTC
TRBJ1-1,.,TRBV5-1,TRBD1,CASSLGQGFNTEAFF,TGCGCCAGCAGCTTGGGACAGGGATTTAACACTGAAGCTTTCTTT
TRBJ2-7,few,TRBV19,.,CASSISQGFPPLSYEQYF,TGTGCCAGTAGTATCTCACAGGGATTCCCACCGCTCTCCTACGAGCAGTACTTC
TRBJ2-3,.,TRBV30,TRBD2,CAWSVQRGRSTDTQYF,TGTGCCTGGAGTGTACAGCGGGGAAGGAGCACAGATACGCAGTATTTT
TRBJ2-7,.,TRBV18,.,CASSPLDARSRYEQYF,TGTGCCAGCTCACCGTTGGACGCCCGAAGCCGTTACGAGCAGTACTTC
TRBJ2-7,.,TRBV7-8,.,CASSPEEVAEPKTYEQYF,TGTGCCAGCAGCCCGGAGGAGGTAGCGGAACCAAAAACATACGAGCAGTACTTC
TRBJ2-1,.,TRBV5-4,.,CASSTQGEQFF,TGTGCCAGCAGCACGCAGGGTGAGCAGTTCTTC
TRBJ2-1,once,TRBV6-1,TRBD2,CASSPSGRAYNEQFF,TGTGCCAGCAGTCCTAGCGGGAGGGCCTACAATGAGCAGTTCTTC
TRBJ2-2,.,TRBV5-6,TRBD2,CASSLRTSGRGAGELFF,TGTGCCAGCAGCTTGCGGACTAGCGGGCGAGGGGCCGGGGAGCTGTTTTTT
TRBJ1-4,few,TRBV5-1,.,CASSLATSNEKLFF,TGCGCCAGCAGCTTGGCGACCTCTAATGAAAAACTGTTTTTT
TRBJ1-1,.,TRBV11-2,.,CASSLDREAFF,TGTGCCAGCAGCTTAGATCGTGAAGCTTTCTTT
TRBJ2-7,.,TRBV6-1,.,CASSRDRYEQYF,TGTGCCAGCAGCCGCGACAGGTACGAGCAGTACTTC
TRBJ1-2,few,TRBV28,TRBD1,CASSLFQGQGNGYTF,TGTGCCAGCAGTTTATTTCAAGGACAGGGGAATGGCTACACCTTC
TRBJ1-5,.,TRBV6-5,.,CASSYSAGKNQPQHF,TGTGCCAGCAGTTACTCGGCAGGAAAGAACCAGCCCCAGCATTTT
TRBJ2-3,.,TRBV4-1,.,CASSPMGSSTDTQYF,TGCGCCAGCAGCCCAATGGGCAGCAGCACAGATACGCAGTATTTT
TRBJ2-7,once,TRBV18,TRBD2,CASSPRSGISRAYEQYF,TGTGCCAGCTCACCACGTAGCGGGATTTCTCGGGCCTACGAGCAGTACTTC
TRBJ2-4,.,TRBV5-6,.,CASSSRTVNIQYF,TGTGCCAGCAGCTCGAGGACTGTAAACATTCAGTACTTC
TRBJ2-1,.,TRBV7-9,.,CASSSGWASHNEQFF,TGTGCCAGCAGCTCGGGATGGGCAAGCCACAATGAGCAGTTCTTC
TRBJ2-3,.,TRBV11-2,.,CASSRLDSDTQYF,TGTGCCAGCAGCCGACTAGATTCAGATACGCAGTATTTT
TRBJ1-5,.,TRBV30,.,CAWTPGGQANQPQHF,TGTGCCTGGACTCCCGGGGGTCAGGCCAATCAGCCCCAGCATTTT
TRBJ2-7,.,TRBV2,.,CASSGVGDPSYEQYF,TGTGCCAGCAGCGGCGTGGGGGACCCCTCCTACGAGCAGTACTTC
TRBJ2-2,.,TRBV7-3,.,CASSSGQPGGSGGELFF,TGTGCCAGCAGCTCCGGACAGCCGGGAGGCTCGGGCGGGGAGCTGTTTTTT
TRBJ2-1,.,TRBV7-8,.,CASSLGGGNEQFF,TGTGCCAGCAGCTTAGGAGGAGGCAATGAGCAGTTCTTC
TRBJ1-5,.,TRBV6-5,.,CASSKDPNQPQHF,TGTGCCAGCAGTAAAGACCCCAATCAGCCCCAGCATTTT
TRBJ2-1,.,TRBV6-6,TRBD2,CASSPGTSGSFF,TGTGCCAGCAGCCCCGGGACTAGCGGATCGTTCTTC
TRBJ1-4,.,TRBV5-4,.,CASSLDAPNEKLFF,TGTGCCAGCAGCTTGGACGCTCCTAATGAAAAACTGTTTTTT